This TCR beta chain was found in a study of vaccination effects on CD4 cells after COVID-19. Method: immunoSEQ multiplex PCR; TCRdb's copy keeps in-frame clones and lacks some. Of about 16,000 clones detected, 70% to 80% appear once; the ten largest clones hold approximately 19%. ViraFEST used viral peptide pools to expand antigen-specific CD4+ T cells before sequencing. Culturing for more than eight days preceded CD4+ T cell isolation. Vaccine administered to participants consisted of two doses of either BNT162b2 or mRNA-1273. Vaccinees lacked prior SARS-CoV-2 infection and tested negative for nucleocapsid antibodies. On this clone: The antigen is unknown.

The germline V and J ends were trimmed by 5 bases and 0 bases, with 3 bases remaining between them. The CDR3 is made up of 12 amino acids. Germline V gene data show CDR1 as MNHNY and CDR2 as SVGAGI (reference sequence). This specimen was CD4+ T cells from PBMCs cultured with HCoV-NL63 spike peptides, taken after COVID-19 vaccination. The rearrangement joins TRBV6-6 to TRBJ2-3; no reliable D call. The sequence was obtained from a human donor who received a COVID-19 vaccine. CDR3 sequence (DNA): TGTGCCAGCAGTGCTAGCACAGATACGCAGTATTTT. Its translation: CASSASTDTQYF.